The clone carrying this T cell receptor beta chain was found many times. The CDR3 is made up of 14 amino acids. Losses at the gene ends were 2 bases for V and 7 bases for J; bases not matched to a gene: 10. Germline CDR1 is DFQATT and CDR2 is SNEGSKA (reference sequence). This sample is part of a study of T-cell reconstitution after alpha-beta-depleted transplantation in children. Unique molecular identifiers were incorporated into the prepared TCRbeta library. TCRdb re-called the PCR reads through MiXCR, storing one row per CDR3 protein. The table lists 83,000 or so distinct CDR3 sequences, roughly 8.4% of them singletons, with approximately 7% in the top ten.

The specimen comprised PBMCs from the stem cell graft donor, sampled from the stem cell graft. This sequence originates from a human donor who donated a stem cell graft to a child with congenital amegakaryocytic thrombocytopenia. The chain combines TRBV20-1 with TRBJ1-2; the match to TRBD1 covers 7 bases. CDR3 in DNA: TGCAGTGCTAGACGGACAGGTTTCGGGGGTGGCTACACCTTC. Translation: CSARRTGFGGGYTF.